The 18 T cell receptor beta chains below all came from one sample that was sequenced in a study of T cells after yellow fever vaccination. In TCRdb, the 5' RACE reads were re-called with MiXCR into one record per CDR3 protein. The table lists a few hundred thousand distinct CDR3 sequences, about 10% of them singletons. The sequencing used CD4+ T cells sorted from PBMCs, collected 5 days after the yellow fever booster vaccination. The receptors stem from a man younger than 35 who received the YFV17D yellow fever vaccine.

This clonotype was seen repeatedly, ten times or more. The V and J genes are TRBV4-3 and TRBJ2-3, with D possibly matching TRBD2 (5 bases). CDR1 LGHNA and CDR2 YSLEER come from the germline V gene. Trimming removed 2 bases at V and 4 bases at J, with 16 bases between. The CDR3 is made up of 16 amino acids. CDR3 region: CASSQQPSPVPDTQYF. The CDR3 DNA is TGCGCCAGCAGCCAACAGCCTAGCCCAGTCCCAGATACGCAGTATTTT.

This clonotype was seen at least ten times. CDR3 loop: CSVEDLWPYYGYTF. The DNA for the CDR3 is TGCAGCGTTGAAGATCTTTGGCCGTACTATGGCTACACCTTC. The gene calls are TRBV29-1 and TRBJ1-2; no definite D call. Germline loops: CDR1 SQVTM, CDR2 ANQGSEA. CDR3 length: 14 amino acids. Trimming cost V 0 bases and J 3 bases, with 11 bases left between them.

The rearrangement joins TRBV20-1 to TRBJ1-3, with D unresolved. Trimming took off 3 bases at V and 0 bases at J, with 12 bases between the two ends. CDR1 is DFQATT, CDR2 SNEGSKA, per germline (reference sequence). The length of the CDR3 is 15 residues. The CDR3 region has the DNA TGCAGTGCTAGGGCCCTCGGCAGCTCTGGAAACACCATATATTTT. It is translated as CSARALGSSGNTIYF.

The V call is TRBV29-1, the J call TRBJ1-2; D uncertain. Trimming removed 4 bases from V and 8 bases from J, with 23 bases in between. The CDR3 is 15 amino acids. Germline CDR1 SQVTM, CDR2 ANQGSEA. CDR3 in DNA: TGCAGCGTTGGCGCGCCCTTCGTAGGGTATAACGGCTACACCTTC. It is translated as CSVGAPFVGYNGYTF. Using reference TRBV29-1 and TRBJ1-2 for the parts outside the CDR3, the full variable domain is SAVISQKPSRDICQRGTSLTIQCQVDSQVTMMFWYRQQPGQSLTLIATANQGSEATYESGFVIDKFPISRPNLTFSTLTVSNMSPEDSSIYLCSVGAPFVGYNGYTFGSGTRLTVV.

This clonotype was recorded a few times. The gene calls are TRBV18 and TRBJ2-1; weak D call: TRBD2 (5 bases). Germline V gene data show CDR1 as KGHSH and CDR2 as LQKENI. The CDR3 totals 15 residues. Trimming left V 8 bases short and J 0 bases short, with 14 bases between. The CDR3 spells CASGLRDLSYNEQFF. The CDR3 nucleotides read TGTGCCAGCGGACTTCGCGATCTCTCCTACAATGAGCAGTTCTTC.

There are a few counts of this clonotype. The chain is built from TRBV14 and TRBJ2-5; 9 nucleotides align to TRBD2. V shed 1 base and J 8 bases; nucleotides not matched to a gene: 11. Germline V gene lookup returns CDR1 SGHDN and CDR2 FVKESK. This CDR3 has 16 residues. In DNA form, the CDR3 reads TGTGCCAGCAGCCAAGTCGGGACTAGCCGCTGGGGTACCCAGTACTTC. It specifies CASSQVGTSRWGTQYF.

The chain joins TRBV7-9 to TRBJ2-3, with D possibly matching TRBD2 (7 bases). The CDR3 runs 17 residues. V lost 2 bases to trimming and J lost 2 bases, with 17 bases between them. The V gene's germline CDR1 is SEHNR and CDR2 FQNEAQ (reference sequence). DNA of the CDR3: TGTGCCAGCAGCTTACCGACCGGGCGGGGGCCCACAGATACGCAGTATTTT. Its protein is CASSLPTGRGPTDTQYF. Combining the CDR3 with reference TRBV7-9 and TRBJ2-3 gives the whole variable domain DTGVSQNPRHKITKRGQNVTFRCDPISEHNRLYWYRQTLGQGPEFLTYFQNEAQLEKSRLLSDRFSAERPKGSFSTLEIQRTEQGDSAMYLCASSLPTGRGPTDTQYFGPGTRLTVL.

The chain has TRBV5-1 and TRBJ1-1; D gene uncertain. CDR1 is SGHRS and CDR2 is YFSETQ in the germline V gene. CDR3 length equals 12 residues. V lost 7 bases and J 5 bases, leaving 12 bases between the germline ends. The CDR3 protein is CASRSGLTEAFF. The CDR3 nucleotides are TGCGCCAGCCGTTCAGGCCTGACTGAAGCTTTCTTT.

The sample holds a few counts of this clonotype. V is TRBV5-4 and J is TRBJ2-3; 9 bases are shared with TRBD2. This CDR3 is built from 15 residues. Trimming took 4 bases from V and 4 from J; bases not matched to a gene: 7. Germline assignment: CDR1 SGHNT and CDR2 YYREEE (reference sequence). The CDR3 nucleotides read TGTGCCAGCAGCCGCGGGGGGGGTTTCGCAGATACGCAGTATTTT. It is translated as CASSRGGGFADTQYF.

The genes are TRBV28 and TRBJ2-3; TRBD2 matches at 11 bases. There are 21 residues in the CDR3. The germline V gene has CDR1 MDHEN and CDR2 SYDVKM. V gave up 2 bases and J gave up 4 bases; unmatched junction bases: 20. CDR3 loop: CASSLAPTSGASSGLSDTQYF. The CDR3 bases are TGTGCCAGCAGTTTAGCCCCGACTAGCGGGGCCTCATCTGGCCTTTCAGATACGCAGTATTTT.

This sequence joins TRBV30 and TRBJ2-1, with 8 bases matching TRBD2. In germline, CDR1 is GTSNPN, CDR2 SVGIG (reference sequence). The CDR3 covers 16 residues. Germline trimming cut 0 bases from V and 5 bases from J; bases unmatched to any gene: 9. For the CDR3, the DNA is TGTGCCTGGAGTGTACTCGGCGGGGGGCCCAACAATGAGCAGTTCTTC. Translation: CAWSVLGGGPNNEQFF. The full variable domain, rest sourced from reference TRBV30 and TRBJ2-1, is SQTIHQWPATLVQPVGSPLSLECTVEGTSNPNLYWYRQAAGRGLQLLFYSVGIGQISSEVPQNLSASRPQDRQFILSSKKLLLSDSGFYLCAWSVLGGGPNNEQFFGPGTRLTVL.

The chain employs TRBV7-3 and TRBJ2-3; D might be TRBD2 (7 bases). The V gene's germline CDR1 is SGHTA and CDR2 FQGTGA. The CDR3 loop spans 18 amino acids. V lost 0 bases and J 0 bases, leaving 16 bases between the germline ends. CDR3 protein: CASSLTGAAGRSTDTQYF. CDR3 DNA: TGTGCCAGCAGCTTAACGGGGGCAGCGGGGCGTAGCACAGATACGCAGTATTTT.

The V gene is TRBV5-5, the J gene TRBJ2-5, with 7 positions matching TRBD2. This CDR3 is built from 14 residues. Trimming cost V 4 bases and J 1 base; bases outside gene matches: 4. The germline V gene has CDR1 SGHKS and CDR2 YYEKEE (reference sequence). The CDR3 sequence is CASSPRGTQETQYF. CDR3 DNA: TGTGCCAGCAGCCCGCGGGGGACCCAAGAGACCCAGTACTTC.

This clonotype was counted a few times. CDR3 protein: CASSLAGGGSGTDTQYF. The CDR3 coding sequence is TGTGCCAGCAGCTTAGCCGGAGGGGGGAGCGGGACAGATACGCAGTATTTT. This chain uses TRBV7-2 with TRBJ2-3; tentatively, D is TRBD1 or TRBD2 (6 bases each). Germline CDR1 is SGHTA and CDR2 is FQGNSA. The germline V and J ends were trimmed by 0 bases and 3 bases, with 16 bases remaining between them. The CDR3 covers 17 residues.

This clonotype was counted a few times. In nucleotides, the CDR3 is TGTGCCAGCAGTTTTAGGGTAAAGGGAGAGACCCAGTACTTC. Its translation is CASSFRVKGETQYF. This chain links TRBV12-3 or TRBV12-4 with TRBJ2-5, with D unclear. CDR3 length: 14 amino acids. V shed 3 bases and J shed 4 bases, with 12 bases lying between them.

The sample holds a few counts of this clonotype. V gene TRBV19 combines with J gene TRBJ2-6, with D possibly matching TRBD1 (6 bases). The germline gives CDR1 LNHDA, CDR2 SQIVND (reference sequence). The CDR3 totals 15 residues. The V end was cut by 6 bases, the J end by 2 bases, with 11 bases between. The CDR3 protein is CASRITGTGANVLTF. CDR3 DNA sequence: TGTGCCAGTAGGATAACAGGGACTGGGGCCAACGTCCTGACTTTC.

The chain recombines TRBV6-2 or TRBV6-3 with TRBJ2-1; 9 bases fit TRBD2. The V gene end was trimmed by 10 bases and the J gene end by 0 bases; junction bases not matched to a gene: 4. CDR1 is MNHEY and CDR2 is SVGEGT in the germline V gene. CDR3 length: 14 amino acids. The DNA for the CDR3 is TGTGCCACTCGCGGGGGGGCCTCCTACAATGAGCAGTTCTTC. Amino acids: CATRGGASYNEQFF.

The rearrangement uses TRBV7-9 and TRBJ2-3; 10 nucleotides match TRBD1. Germline lookup yields CDR1 SEHNR and CDR2 FQNEAQ (reference sequence). V shed 4 bases, J shed 0 bases, and the junction held 1 base outside the gene matches. This CDR3 is built from 15 residues. CDR3 protein: CASSSDRGSTDTQYF. The CDR3 DNA reads TGTGCCAGCAGCTCGGACAGGGGGAGCACAGATACGCAGTATTTT.